This section outlines one TCR beta chain sequence together with its context. The antigen remains undetermined. This specimen belongs to a study of T cells in narcolepsy. The overall study: Donors had narcolepsy type 1 or type 2, or were healthy controls.

General observations from the study: Comparing one patient's CSF and blood CD4+ clonotypes highlighted HCRT- and TRIB2-specific autoreactive clonotypes.

Generated by immunoSEQ multiplex PCR, the TCRdb table keeps only in-frame clones and is missing some. The data contain around 30,000 clones, 79% of them singletons. The CDR3 is 21 residues long. V and J are TRBV21-1 and TRBJ2-1; TRBD2, as called in the table, went unchecked against the DNA. TRBV21-1 is an annotated pseudogene. The sequencing sample was made of memory (CD45RA-) CD4+ T cells from blood. This receptor was taken from a human donor in good health. CDR3 protein: CASSPPVGQGPVGGRHNEQFF. Here the CDR3 DNA reads TGTGCCAGCAGCCCCCCCGTAGGGCAGGGCCCCGTTGGCGGGAGGCACAATGAGCAGTTCTTC.